The clone carrying this T cell receptor beta chain was observed once. The antigen is unknown. Only Caucasian adults living in Nashville, Tennessee served as donors. This record comes from a study of shared clonotypes between healthy human individuals. Notes on the study in general: Generation of non-shared clonotypes was less probable than generation of clonotypes shared by all four donors. Naive subsets generally exceeded memory subsets in estimated richness.

Sorted-subset replicate PCRs used around 0.2 ug DNA, around 31,000 T cell genomes. Repertoires were generated with immunoSEQ multiplex PCR, while TCRdb's copy carries only in-frame clones and drops some. The sample has about 1 million clones, roughly 75% seen once. V was cut by 2 bases and J by 8 bases, with 16 bases left in between. This CDR3 comprises 14 residues. Germline values: CDR1 SGHRS, CDR2 YFSETQ. The rearrangement uses TRBV5-1 and TRBJ1-1, with D possibly being TRBD1 (6 bases). The receptor's source is a man aged 18 to 29 in good health. The source material was memory CD4+ T cells sorted from blood. Noted subset: CD45RA-negative fraction. DNA for the CDR3: TGCGCCAGCAGCTTCTGGGCAGGGGAAAAGGAAGCTTTCTTT. Protein product: CASSFWAGEKEAFF.